The clone carrying this T cell receptor (beta chain) came up a few times. Its target is unknown. These data originate in a study of T-cell reconstitution after alpha-beta-depleted transplantation in children. The study, taken as a whole, reports: Newly made T cells mostly supplied T-cell counts and diversity one year after transplant. As was reported, about two months after transplant, alpha-beta T cells came from several hundred expanded graft clones. The study traced high day-60 TCRbeta diversity in some patients to surviving recipient T cells and thymic progenitors.

Unique molecular identifiers were used in preparing the TCRbeta library. Via MiXCR, TCRdb re-called the PCR reads, giving one row per CDR3 protein. The profile covers fewer than 750,000 distinct CDR3 sequences, with 25% to 30% appearing a single time and just over 35% taken by the ten largest. The CDR3 consists of 14 residues. V gave up 8 bases and J gave up 5 bases; unmatched junction bases: 8. Specimen: PBMCs, collected before TCRalphabeta/CD19-depleted stem cell transplant. This receptor was identified in a boy under three years old with Wiskott-Aldrich syndrome, due to receive a stem cell transplant. The chain uses TRBV12-3 or TRBV12-4 and TRBJ2-3, with 9 nucleotides matching TRBD1. In nucleotides, the CDR3 is TGTGCCAGCGGGGGAGGACAGGGGAGAGATACGCAGTATTTT. Encoded protein: CASGGGQGRDTQYF.